This TCR beta chain was recovered during a study of control samples from healthy donors and cancer patients. This clone has only one observation. Trimming pared 0 bases from V and 5 bases from J, leaving 20 bases between. CDR1 and CDR2 (germline): SGHDT, YYEEEE. The CDR3 consists of 17 residues. TCRdb keeps only in-frame clones here, not all; method: immunoSEQ multiplex PCR. The sample holds about 75,000 clones; 94% are singletons and the top ten take approximately 6%. This clonotype was obtained from a woman aged 35 to 49 in good health. The V call is TRBV5-6, the J call TRBJ1-2, with D maybe TRBD1 (6 bases). Sequencing was carried out using blood. CDR3 region: CASSLVGGRGGRYGYTF. CDR3 sequence (DNA): TGTGCCAGCAGCTTGGTTGGGGGACGAGGGGGAAGGTATGGCTACACCTTC.